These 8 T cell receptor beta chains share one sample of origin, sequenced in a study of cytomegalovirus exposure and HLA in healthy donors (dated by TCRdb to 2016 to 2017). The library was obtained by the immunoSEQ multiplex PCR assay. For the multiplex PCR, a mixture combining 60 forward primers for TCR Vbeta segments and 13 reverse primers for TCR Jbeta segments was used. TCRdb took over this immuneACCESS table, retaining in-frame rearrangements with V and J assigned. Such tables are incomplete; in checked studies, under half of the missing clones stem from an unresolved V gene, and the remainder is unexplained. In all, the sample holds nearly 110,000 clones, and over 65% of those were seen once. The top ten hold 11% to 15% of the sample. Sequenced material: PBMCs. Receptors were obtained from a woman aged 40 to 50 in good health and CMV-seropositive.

This chain's CDR3 is CASSARQGGTEAFF. The CDR3 DNA reads as TGTGCCAGCAGCGCAAGACAGGGGGGGACTGAAGCTTTCTTT. This chain uses TRBV7-6 with TRBJ1-1, with 9 bases matching TRBD1. The CDR3 is 14 residues long. Germline values: CDR1 SGHVS, CDR2 FNYEAQ. Unmatched junction bases numbered 6, after V lost 5 bases and J lost 5 bases.

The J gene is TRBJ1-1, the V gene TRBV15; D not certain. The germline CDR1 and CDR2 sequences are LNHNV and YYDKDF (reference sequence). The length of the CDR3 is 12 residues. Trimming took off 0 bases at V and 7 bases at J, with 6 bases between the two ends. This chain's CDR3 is CATSRDVSEAFF. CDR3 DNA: TGTGCCACCAGCAGAGATGTCAGTGAAGCTTTCTTT.

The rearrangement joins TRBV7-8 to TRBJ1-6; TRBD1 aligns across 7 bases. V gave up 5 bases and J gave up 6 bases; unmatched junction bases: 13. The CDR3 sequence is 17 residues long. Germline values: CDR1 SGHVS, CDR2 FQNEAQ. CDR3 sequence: CASSPQDRTSSNSPLHF. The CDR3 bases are TGTGCCAGCAGCCCTCAGGACAGGACGTCATCTAATTCACCCCTCCACTTT.

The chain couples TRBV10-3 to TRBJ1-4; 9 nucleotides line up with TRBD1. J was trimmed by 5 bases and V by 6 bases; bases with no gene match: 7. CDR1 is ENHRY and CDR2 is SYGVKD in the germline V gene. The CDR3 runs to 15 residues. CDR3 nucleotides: TGTGCCATCAGAGCTTCTGGGACAGGGAATGAAAAACTGTTTTTT. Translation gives CAIRASGTGNEKLFF.

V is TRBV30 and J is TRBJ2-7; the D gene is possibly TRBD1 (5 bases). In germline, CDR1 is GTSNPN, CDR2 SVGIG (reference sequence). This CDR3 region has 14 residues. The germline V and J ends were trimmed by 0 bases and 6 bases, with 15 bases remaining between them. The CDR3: CAWSVGPNMGEQYF. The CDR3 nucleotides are TGTGCCTGGAGTGTGGGGCCCAATATGGGCGAGCAGTACTTC.

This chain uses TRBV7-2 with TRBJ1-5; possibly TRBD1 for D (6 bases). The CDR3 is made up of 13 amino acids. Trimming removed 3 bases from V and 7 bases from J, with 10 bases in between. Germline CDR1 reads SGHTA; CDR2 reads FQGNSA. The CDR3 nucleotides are TGTGCCAGCAGCTTGTCAGGGGAGCAGCCCCAGCATTTT. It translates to CASSLSGEQPQHF.

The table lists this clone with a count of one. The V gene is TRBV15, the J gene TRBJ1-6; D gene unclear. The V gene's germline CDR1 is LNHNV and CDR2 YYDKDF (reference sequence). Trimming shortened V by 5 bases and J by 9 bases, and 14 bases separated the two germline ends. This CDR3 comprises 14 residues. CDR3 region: CATSAGREGSPLHF. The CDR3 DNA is TGTGCCACCAGCGCGGGCCGCGAAGGTTCACCCCTCCACTTT.

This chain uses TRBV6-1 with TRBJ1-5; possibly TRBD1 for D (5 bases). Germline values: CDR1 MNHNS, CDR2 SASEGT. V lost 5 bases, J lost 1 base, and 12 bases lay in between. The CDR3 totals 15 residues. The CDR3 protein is CASSPTGNSNQPQHF. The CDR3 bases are TGTGCCAGCAGTCCAACAGGTAACAGCAATCAGCCCCAGCATTTT.